Here is one TCR beta chain with its context. Trimming took 4 bases from V and 5 from J, leaving 18 bases between them. This CDR3 contains 16 residues. Germline CDR1 is SEHNR and CDR2 is FQNEAQ (reference sequence). This specimen belongs to a study of CD8 T cells in ankylosing spondylitis. From the 5' RACE reads, TCRdb called clonotypes with MiXCR, one entry per CDR3 protein. Found here are 84,000 or so distinct CDR3 sequences, about 27% of them singletons; the top ten hold around 60%. The rearrangement uses TRBV7-9 and TRBJ2-1; D ambiguous. The sequenced material came from blood, either unsorted or a sorted T cell fraction (not recorded which). This sequence originates from a male donor with ankylosing spondylitis or in good health (not recorded which). The CDR3 nucleotides are TGTGCCAGCAGCTCGTTGATCATAGGAGTGGACAATGAGCAGTTCTTC. Protein product: CASSSLIIGVDNEQFF.